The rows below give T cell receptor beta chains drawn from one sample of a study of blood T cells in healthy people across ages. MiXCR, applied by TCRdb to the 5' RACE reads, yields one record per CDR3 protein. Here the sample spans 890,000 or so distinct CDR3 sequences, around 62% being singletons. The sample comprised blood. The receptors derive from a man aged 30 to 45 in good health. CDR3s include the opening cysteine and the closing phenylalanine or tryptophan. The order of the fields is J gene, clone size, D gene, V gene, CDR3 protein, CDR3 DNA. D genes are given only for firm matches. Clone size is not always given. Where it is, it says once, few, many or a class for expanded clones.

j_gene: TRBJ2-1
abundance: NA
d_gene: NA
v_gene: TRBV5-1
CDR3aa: CASSSVLLLYNEQFF
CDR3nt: TGCGCCAGCAGCTCGGTACTGCTGCTATACAATGAGCAGTTCTTC

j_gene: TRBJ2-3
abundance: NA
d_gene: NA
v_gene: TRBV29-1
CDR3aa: CSVERGSGGTDTQYF
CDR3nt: TGCAGCGTTGAACGGGGGTCTGGAGGCACAGATACGCAGTATTTT

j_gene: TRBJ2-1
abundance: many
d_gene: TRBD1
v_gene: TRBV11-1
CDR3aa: CASSLRDRDHEQFF
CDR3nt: TGTGCCAGCAGCCTCCGGGACAGGGACCATGAGCAGTTCTTC

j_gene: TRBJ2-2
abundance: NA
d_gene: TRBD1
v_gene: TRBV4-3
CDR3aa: CASSPHRGLTGELFF
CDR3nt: TGCGCCAGCAGCCCGCACAGGGGGCTCACCGGGGAGCTGTTTTTT

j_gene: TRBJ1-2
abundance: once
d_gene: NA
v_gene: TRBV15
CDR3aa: CATSRDLGGWGYTF
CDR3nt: TGTGCCACCAGCAGAGATCTTGGGGGCTGGGGCTACACCTTC

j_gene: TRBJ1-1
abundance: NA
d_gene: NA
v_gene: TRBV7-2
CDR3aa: CASSNRVRDTEAFF
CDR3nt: TGTGCCAGCAGCAACAGGGTGAGGGACACTGAAGCTTTCTTT

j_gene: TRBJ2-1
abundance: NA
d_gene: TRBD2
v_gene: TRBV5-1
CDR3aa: CASSFYGGAYNEQFF
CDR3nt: TGTGCCAGCAGCTTTTACGGGGGGGCCTACAATGAGCAGTTCTTC

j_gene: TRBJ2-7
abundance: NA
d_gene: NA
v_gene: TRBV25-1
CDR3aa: CASSVRDYEQYF
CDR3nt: TGTGCCAGCAGTGTAAGGGACTACGAGCAGTACTTC

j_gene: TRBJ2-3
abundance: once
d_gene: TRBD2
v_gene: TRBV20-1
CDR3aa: CSARGPSGGHFGDTQYF
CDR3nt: TGCAGTGCTAGAGGCCCCAGCGGGGGGCATTTCGGGGATACGCAGTATTTT

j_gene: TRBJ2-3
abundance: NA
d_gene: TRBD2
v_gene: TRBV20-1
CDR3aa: CSASGGAQYF
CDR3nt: TGCAGTGCTAGCGGGGGGGCGCAGTATTTT

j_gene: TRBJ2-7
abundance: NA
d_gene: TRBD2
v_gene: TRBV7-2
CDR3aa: CASSGGSGGQHEQYF
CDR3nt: TGTGCCAGCAGTGGGGGTAGCGGGGGCCAGCACGAGCAGTACTTC

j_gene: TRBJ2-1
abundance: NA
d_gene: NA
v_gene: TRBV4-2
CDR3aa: CASSQEVARGANEQFF
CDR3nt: TGTGCCAGCAGCCAAGAGGTCGCCAGGGGTGCCAATGAGCAGTTCTTC

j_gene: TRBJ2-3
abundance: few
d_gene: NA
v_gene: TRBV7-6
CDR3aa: CASRATSTDTQYF
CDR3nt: TGTGCCAGCAGGGCTACTAGCACAGATACGCAGTATTTT

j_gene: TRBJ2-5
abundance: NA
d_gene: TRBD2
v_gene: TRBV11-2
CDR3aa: CASSSVGPGGTQYF
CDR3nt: TGTGCCAGCAGTTCCGTAGGTCCGGGGGGGACCCAGTACTTC

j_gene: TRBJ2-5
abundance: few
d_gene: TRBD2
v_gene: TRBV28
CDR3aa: CASSLVSGGQETQYF
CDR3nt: TGTGCCAGCAGTTTAGTGAGCGGGGGCCAAGAGACCCAGTACTTC

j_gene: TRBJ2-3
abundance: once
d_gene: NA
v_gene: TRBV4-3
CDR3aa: CASSRAIEVTDTQYF
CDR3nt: TGCGCCAGCAGCCGAGCTATTGAAGTCACAGATACGCAGTATTTT

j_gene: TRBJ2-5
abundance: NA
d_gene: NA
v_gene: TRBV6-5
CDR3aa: CASSYSMPQETQYF
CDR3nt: TGTGCCAGCAGTTACTCGATGCCTCAAGAGACCCAGTACTTC

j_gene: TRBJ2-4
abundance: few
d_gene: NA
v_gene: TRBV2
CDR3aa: CASRGDSLAKNIQYF
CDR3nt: TGTGCCAGCAGAGGTGACAGTTTAGCCAAAAACATTCAGTACTTC

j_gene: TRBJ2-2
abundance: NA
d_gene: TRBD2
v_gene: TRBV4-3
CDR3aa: CASSHLLAGGPGGELFF
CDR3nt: TGCGCCAGCAGCCATCTTCTAGCGGGGGGGCCAGGTGGGGAGCTGTTTTTT

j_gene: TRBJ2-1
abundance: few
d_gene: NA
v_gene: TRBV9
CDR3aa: CASSVVGGSEQFF
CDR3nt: TGTGCCAGCAGCGTAGTCGGAGGCAGTGAGCAGTTCTTC

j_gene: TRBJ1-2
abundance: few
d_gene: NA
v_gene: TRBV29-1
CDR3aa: CSAKGNYGYTF
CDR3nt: TGCAGCGCGAAGGGGAACTATGGCTACACCTTC

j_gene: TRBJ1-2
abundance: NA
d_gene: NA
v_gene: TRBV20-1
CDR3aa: CSARGLGGTYGYTF
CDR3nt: TGCAGTGCCCGCGGTTTGGGGGGGACCTATGGCTACACCTTC

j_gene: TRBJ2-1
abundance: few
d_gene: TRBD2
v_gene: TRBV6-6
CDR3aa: CASSAGGSEQFF
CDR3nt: TGTGCCAGCAGTGCCGGGGGGAGTGAGCAGTTCTTC

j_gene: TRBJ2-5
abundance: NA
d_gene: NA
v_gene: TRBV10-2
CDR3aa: CAVGGGGYQETQYF
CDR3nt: TGCGCCGTCGGAGGGGGGGGCTACCAAGAGACCCAGTACTTC

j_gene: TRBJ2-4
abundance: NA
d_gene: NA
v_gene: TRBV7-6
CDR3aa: CASSVALGNIQYF
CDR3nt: TGTGCCAGCAGCGTAGCCCTGGGAAACATTCAGTACTTC

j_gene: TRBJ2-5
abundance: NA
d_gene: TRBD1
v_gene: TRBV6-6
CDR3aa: CASLNRGEEQYF
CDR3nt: TGTGCCAGTTTAAACAGGGGGGAGGAGCAGTACTTC

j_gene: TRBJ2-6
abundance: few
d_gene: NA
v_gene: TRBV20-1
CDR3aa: CSARDVGRISGANVLTF
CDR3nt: TGCAGTGCTAGAGATGTGGGACGGATCTCTGGGGCCAACGTCCTGACTTTC

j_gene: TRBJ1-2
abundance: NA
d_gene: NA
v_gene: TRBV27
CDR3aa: CASSLRQNYGYTF
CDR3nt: TGTGCCAGCAGTTTGAGACAGAACTATGGCTACACCTTC

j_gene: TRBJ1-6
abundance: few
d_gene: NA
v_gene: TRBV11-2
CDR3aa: CASSLGGQSSYNSPLHF
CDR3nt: TGTGCCAGCAGCTTAGGAGGTCAGAGCTCCTATAATTCACCCCTCCACTTT

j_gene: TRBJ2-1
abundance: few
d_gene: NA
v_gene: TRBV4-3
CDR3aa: CASSQDYRRYNEQFF
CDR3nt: TGCGCCAGCAGCCAAGATTATCGCAGATACAATGAGCAGTTCTTC

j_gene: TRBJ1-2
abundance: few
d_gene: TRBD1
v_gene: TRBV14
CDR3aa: CASSRTGSYGYTF
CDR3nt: TGTGCCAGCAGCCGGACAGGGTCATATGGCTACACCTTC

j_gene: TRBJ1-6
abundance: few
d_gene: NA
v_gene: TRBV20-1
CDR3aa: CSALDRSGSYNSPLHF
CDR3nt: TGCAGTGCCCTGGACCGTTCGGGGTCCTATAATTCACCCCTCCACTTT

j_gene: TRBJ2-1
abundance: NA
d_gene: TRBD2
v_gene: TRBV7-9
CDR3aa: CASSPGGAGGNEQFF
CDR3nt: TGTGCCAGCAGCCCCGGGGGGGCGGGGGGGAATGAGCAGTTCTTC

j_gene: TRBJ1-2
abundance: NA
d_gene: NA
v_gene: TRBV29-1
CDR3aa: CSARDRSEGYGYTF
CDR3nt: TGCAGCGCCCGTGACAGAAGCGAAGGCTATGGCTACACCTTC

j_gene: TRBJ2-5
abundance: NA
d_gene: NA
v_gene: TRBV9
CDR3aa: CASSVGERFQETQYF
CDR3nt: TGTGCCAGCAGCGTAGGAGAAAGGTTCCAAGAGACCCAGTACTTC

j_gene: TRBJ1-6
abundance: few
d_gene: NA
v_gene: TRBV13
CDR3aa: CASSLSSGHYNSPLHF
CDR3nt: TGTGCCAGCAGCTTATCATCCGGACACTATAATTCACCCCTCCACTTT

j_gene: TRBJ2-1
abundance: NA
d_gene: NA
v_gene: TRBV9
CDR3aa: CASGAVSYNEQFF
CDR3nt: TGTGCCAGCGGGGCGGTTTCCTACAATGAGCAGTTCTTC